The entry below describes one T cell receptor beta chain. The antigen this receptor binds is unknown. Base qualities are not recorded, but no much larger clone differs from it by a single base. This sample is part of a study of blood T cell repertoires in COVID-19 (dated by TCRdb to 2020 to 2022). Study-wide context: Samples covering the acute and convalescent phases of COVID-19 were provided by collaborators in the United States, Italy and Spain. The material from the prospective study consisted of cDNA or gDNA derived from T cells, B-cell-depleted T cells, or PBMCs. Subjects who had been exposed to COVID-19, were actively infected with it, or had recovered from it provided the deeply sampled blood TCRbeta repertoires that made up the dataset. The repertoires were released in a freely available public database meant as a resource for research on the immune response to SARS-CoV-2. The samples were drawn from two sources: the first 160 participants of the ongoing ImmuneRACE study, and 1,200 or so subjects contributed by 6 global collaborators. The sample metadata nearly always contained a de-identified subject ID, COVID-19 status, age in years and sex. Where HLA class I and class II types were available, the types were taken from metadata supplied by the sample provider, not from assay-based typing. Here is what the overall study found, with its caveats: Clinical and demographic metadata were provided uncurated, with the amount varying by source and participant.

The junction carries 8 bases between V and J, which are trimmed by 2 bases and 4 bases respectively. The CDR3 runs 13 residues from the cysteine to the phenylalanine. Kept here is only the CDR3 DNA, which spans 39 bases and is read in frame from base 1. Collaborating institutions collected whole blood in K2EDTA tubes following their own protocols. For TCRbeta analysis, collaborators shipped samples in one of three forms: frozen whole blood, isolated PBMCs, or DNA extracted from either of those sample types. TCRbeta CDR3 regions were amplified from genomic DNA using the immunoSEQ Assay, a bias-controlled multiplex PCR. Processing in the source paper ran as follows. The number of nucleated cells in each sample was estimated by amplification of reference gene primers within the assay. To quantify the absolute abundance of each unique TCRbeta CDR3 rearrangement, sequence reads were collapsed and filtered. For each sample, productive Simpson clonality was calculated as the square root of Simpson's diversity index across productive rearrangements. TCRdb limited this immuneACCESS table to in-frame rearrangements with V and J called. A share of clones is missing; checked studies link under half to unresolved V genes, and the rest is unexplained. That table is the source of V, J and clone size, and D and trimming were worked out from the DNA. The sample table records some 200,000 clones; 88% of these occur just once. Approximately 5.6% of the sample comes from the top ten.

In this chain, TRBV12-3 or TRBV12-4 is recombined with TRBJ1-1, with a weak D call of TRBD1 (5 bases match). The sequencing input was peripheral blood. The sequence was collected from a man aged 35-49 years with active or convalescent COVID-19. The CDR3 region: CASSLKRGTEAFF. The sequence in DNA is TGTGCCAGCAGTTTAAAAAGGGGCACTGAAGCTTTCTTT.